Sequencing of this T cell receptor beta chain was carried out in a study of patients and donors after allogeneic stem cell transplantation. MiXCR, run by TCRdb on the RT-PCR reads, gives a single entry per CDR3 protein. The repertoire has approximately 170,000 distinct CDR3 sequences, approximately 25% of them found once; the top ten carry around 26%. This clonotype was obtained from a human donor who was either an allogeneic HSCT recipient or a stem cell or donor lymphocyte infusion donor (not recorded which). It is not recorded whose cells these are; they may come from a transplant donor. The sample consisted of blood, either unsorted or a sorted T cell fraction (not recorded which).

CDR3 sequence (DNA): TGTGCCAGCAGCTTAGAGGGTAAACGTGTAAGGAACACTGAAGCTTTCTTT. Translated: CASSLEGKRVRNTEAFF. The rearrangement links TRBV7-4 to TRBJ1-1; D ambiguous. The germline V and J ends were trimmed by 1 base and 1 base, with 16 bases remaining between them. Germline-derived CDR1 and CDR2 are SGHVT and SQSDAQ. This CDR3 is built from 17 residues.